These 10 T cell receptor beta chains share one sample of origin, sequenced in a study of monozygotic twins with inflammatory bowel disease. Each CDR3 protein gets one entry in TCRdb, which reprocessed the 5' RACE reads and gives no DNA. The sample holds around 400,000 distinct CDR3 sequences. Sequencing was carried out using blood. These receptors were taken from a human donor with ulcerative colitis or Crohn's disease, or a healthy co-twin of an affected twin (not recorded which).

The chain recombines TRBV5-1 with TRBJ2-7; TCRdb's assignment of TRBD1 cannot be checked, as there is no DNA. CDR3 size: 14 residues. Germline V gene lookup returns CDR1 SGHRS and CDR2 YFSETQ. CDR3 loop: CASSLSQGVNEQYF.

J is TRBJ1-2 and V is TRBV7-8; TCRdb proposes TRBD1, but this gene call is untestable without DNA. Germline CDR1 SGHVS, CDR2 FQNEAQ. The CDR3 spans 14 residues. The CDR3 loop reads CASSPADRDYGYTF.

This chain's CDR3 is CASAKLSSYNEQFF. This sequence joins TRBV5-1 and TRBJ2-1. Germline V gene sequence: CDR1 SGHRS, CDR2 YFSETQ. The CDR3 spans 14 residues.

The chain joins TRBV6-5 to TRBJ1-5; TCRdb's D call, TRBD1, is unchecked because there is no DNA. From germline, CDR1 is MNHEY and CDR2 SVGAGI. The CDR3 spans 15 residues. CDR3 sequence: CASSIGTGGAQPQHF.

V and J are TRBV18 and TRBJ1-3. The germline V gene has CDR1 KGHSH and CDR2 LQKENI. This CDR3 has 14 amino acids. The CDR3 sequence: CASSPASSGNTIYF.

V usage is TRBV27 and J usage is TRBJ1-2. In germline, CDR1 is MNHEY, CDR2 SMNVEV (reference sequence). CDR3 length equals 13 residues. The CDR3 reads CASRGGTHYGYTF.

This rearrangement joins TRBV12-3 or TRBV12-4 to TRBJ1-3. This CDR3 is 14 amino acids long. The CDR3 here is CASSFQGAGNTIYF.

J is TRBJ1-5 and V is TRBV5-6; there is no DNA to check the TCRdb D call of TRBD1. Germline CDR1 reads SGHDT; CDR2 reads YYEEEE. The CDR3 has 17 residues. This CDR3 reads CASSLYSRQDSNQPQHF.

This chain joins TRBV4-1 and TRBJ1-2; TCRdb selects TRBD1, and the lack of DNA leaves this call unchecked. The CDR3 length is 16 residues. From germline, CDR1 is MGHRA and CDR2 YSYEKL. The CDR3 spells CASSQPRTGLNYGYTF.

This CDR3 reads CSAPLAGVYNEQFF. The rearrangement links TRBV20-1 to TRBJ2-1; TCRdb's D call of TRBD2 is untestable without DNA. The CDR3 consists of 14 residues. Germline assignment: CDR1 DFQATT and CDR2 SNEGSKA (reference sequence).